This T cell receptor (beta chain) was recorded in a study of immune evolution from preneoplasia to lung adenocarcinoma. TCRdb keeps only in-frame clones here, not all; method: immunoSEQ multiplex PCR. The sample includes 27,000 or so clones, less than 80% of them seen just once. Per germline, CDR1 MNHEY and CDR2 SVGAGI. V lost 4 bases and J 3 bases, leaving 15 bases between the germline ends. The length of the CDR3 is 15 residues. The chain joins TRBV6-5 to TRBJ1-2; D gene unclear. Specimen: FFPE invasive lung adenocarcinoma tissue. The source of this sequence is a person between 55 and 69 years old with invasive lung adenocarcinoma. Some clones in this sample may be carry-over from other donors' samples. CDR3 coding DNA: TGTGCCAGCAGTTCTCCTAAGGACGGCTACTATGGCTACACCTTC. Protein: CASSSPKDGYYGYTF.